These 30 T cell receptor beta chains were all obtained from the same sample, sequenced in a study of graft-versus-host responses after intestinal transplantation. Clones were sequenced by immunoSEQ multiplex PCR, and TCRdb holds only the in-frame ones, with some missing. This table has tens of thousands of clones, around 93% appearing once. No antigen has been identified for these receptors. Specimen: unstimulated CD4+ T cells sorted from spleen or lymph node cells, collected before transplant. These receptors all come from a human donor who was the organ donor for an intestinal transplant.

The chain links TRBV10-3 to TRBJ2-3; D is possibly TRBD2 (6 bases). V gave up 2 bases and J gave up 2 bases, with 11 bases separating them. Germline V gene lookup returns CDR1 ENHRY and CDR2 SYGVKD. The CDR3 consists of 15 residues. The CDR3 DNA reads as TGTGCCATCAGTGAGCGGGGGTTCAACACAGATACGCAGTATTTT. Translated: CAISERGFNTDTQYF.

This chain joins TRBV5-1 and TRBJ2-3; 7 nucleotides match TRBD1. With 2 bases clipped from V and 3 bases from J, the junction kept 6 bases outside the gene matches. This CDR3 has 15 amino acids. CDR1 SGHRS and CDR2 YFSETQ come from the germline V gene. CDR3 bases: TGCGCCAGCAGCTTAACAGGGGCCGGTACAGATACGCAGTATTTT. Protein: CASSLTGAGTDTQYF.

This chain links TRBV6-5 with TRBJ1-6; tentatively, D is TRBD1 (5 bases). CDR1 and CDR2 (germline): MNHEY, SVGAGI. The V gene lost 5 bases and the J gene lost 4 bases, with 12 bases spanning the gap. This CDR3 spans 15 amino acids. In DNA form, the CDR3 reads TGTGCCAGCAGTGCGGGTAGGGGATATAATTCACCCCTCCACTTT. As protein: CASSAGRGYNSPLHF.

V is TRBV6-1 and J is TRBJ1-1; 7 nucleotides agree with TRBD1. Trimming removed 2 bases from V and 2 bases from J; junction bases left unmatched: 5. This CDR3 comprises 15 residues. CDR1 is MNHNS and CDR2 is SASEGT in the germline V gene. The CDR3 nucleotides are TGTGCCAGCAGTGAAAGAGGACAGGCAAACACTGAAGCTTTCTTT. Translating it yields CASSERGQANTEAFF.

The chain uses TRBV19 and TRBJ2-1; D gene ambiguous. Per the germline V gene, CDR1 is LNHDA and CDR2 is SQIVND (reference sequence). V dropped 3 bases and J dropped 1 base, with 7 bases sitting between them. CDR3 length: 14 residues. The chain's CDR3 is CASSIRASYNEQFF. The CDR3 bases are TGTGCCAGTAGTATCCGGGCATCCTACAATGAGCAGTTCTTC.

This clone came up once. CDR3 DNA: TGTGCCAGCACCCTTGTAACAGCTGATTCAGGTGAAGCTTTCTTT. The encoded protein is CASTLVTADSGEAFF. V is TRBV5-6 and J is TRBJ1-1; D not resolved. Trimming took off 6 bases at V and 7 bases at J, with 22 bases between the two ends. Germline CDR1 and CDR2: SGHDT and YYEEEE. This CDR3 is built from 15 residues.

The V call is TRBV28, the J call TRBJ1-3, with unresolved D. CDR1 MDHEN and CDR2 SYDVKM come from the germline V gene. V dropped 6 bases and J dropped 4 bases, with 10 bases sitting between them. This CDR3 comprises 13 residues. CDR3 bases: TGTGCCAGCAGGGCCTCGACAGGAAACACCATATATTTT. Protein: CASRASTGNTIYF. Complete variable domain (other parts from reference TRBV28 and TRBJ1-3): DVKVTQSSRYLVKRTGEKVFLECVQDMDHENMFWYRQDPGLGLRLIYFSYDVKMKEKGDIPEGYSVSREKKERFSLILESASTNQTSMYLCASRASTGNTIYFGEGSWLTVV.

The chain is built from TRBV19 and TRBJ1-4; D remains ambiguous. The CDR3 runs 16 residues. CDR1 and CDR2 from the germline V gene are LNHDA and SQIVND (reference sequence). V was cut by 5 bases and J by 0 bases, with 13 bases left in between. CDR3 DNA: TGTGCCAGTAGTGGCCTGAACACTCCAACTAATGAAAAACTGTTTTTT. Translated, it gives CASSGLNTPTNEKLFF.

The genes are TRBV2 and TRBJ1-1, with 7 positions matching TRBD1. The V gene's germline CDR1 is SNHLY and CDR2 FYNNEI. The V and J ends lost 6 bases and 4 bases, in that order; junction bases with no gene match: 11. The CDR3 extends over 15 amino acids. CDR3 sequence: CASRARQGGITEAFF. CDR3 bases: TGTGCCAGCAGGGCTAGACAGGGAGGGATCACTGAAGCTTTCTTT.

This chain joins TRBV5-5 and TRBJ1-2; 8 positions agree with TRBD1. Germline V CDR1 and CDR2: SGHKS, YYEKEE (reference sequence). The CDR3 loop spans 15 amino acids. Trimming cost V 2 bases and J 5 bases; bases outside gene matches: 8. The CDR3 spells CASSFQDRVVYGYTF. The CDR3 nucleotides read TGTGCCAGCAGCTTCCAGGACAGGGTGGTTTATGGCTACACCTTC.

The chain combines TRBV18 with TRBJ1-6; 7 bases are a match to TRBD1. CDR3 length: 16 residues. J gave up 5 bases and V 0 bases, and 4 bases lay outside the gene matches. Germline CDR1 KGHSH, CDR2 LQKENI. In nucleotides, the CDR3 is TGTGCCAGCTCACCACCGGGACAGCCACATAATTCACCCCTCCACTTT. Protein sequence: CASSPPGQPHNSPLHF.

The chain uses TRBV6-5 and TRBJ1-5; TRBD1 might be the D (5 bases). Germline V lookup: CDR1 MNHEY, CDR2 SVGAGI. Deletions cut 0 bases from V and 3 bases from J, with 9 bases between. CDR3 size: 15 residues. The CDR3 nucleotides read TGTGCCAGCAGTTACTCGCGACAGAACAATCAGCCCCAGCATTTT. Protein product: CASSYSRQNNQPQHF.

This chain uses TRBV18 with TRBJ2-2; 8 bases are a match to TRBD1. Germline CDR1 and CDR2: KGHSH and LQKENI. There are 15 residues in the CDR3. The ends lost 6 bases at V and 0 bases at J; junction bases unmatched: 3. DNA for the CDR3: TGTGCCAGCTCCCCGGACAGGGCGAACACCGGGGAGCTGTTTTTT. It codes for CASSPDRANTGELFF.

The chain combines TRBV11-2 with TRBJ2-5; a possible D gene is TRBD2 (5 bases). The germline CDR1 and CDR2 sequences are SGHAT and FQNNGV. This CDR3 has 14 residues. The V and J ends lost 1 base and 1 base respectively, with 7 bases between them. As DNA, the CDR3 is TGTGCCAGCAGCTTAGGGCGGGCCCAAGAGACCCAGTACTTC. As protein: CASSLGRAQETQYF.

The chain has TRBV18 and TRBJ2-4, with D possibly matching TRBD1 (6 bases). CDR1 is KGHSH and CDR2 is LQKENI in the germline V gene. CDR3 size: 15 residues. Trimming took 4 bases from V and 0 from J, leaving 10 bases between them. The CDR3 region has the DNA TGTGCCAGCTCACAGGACAGACTAGCCAAAAACATTCAGTACTTC. It specifies CASSQDRLAKNIQYF.

The V call is TRBV6-1, the J call TRBJ2-1; no reliable D call. Germline CDR1 and CDR2: MNHNS and SASEGT. The V end was cut by 0 bases, the J end by 5 bases, with 11 bases between. The CDR3 is 15 residues long. For the CDR3, the DNA is TGTGCCAGCAGTGAAGCGCCTTATCAGGACAATGAGCAGTTCTTC. This gives the protein CASSEAPYQDNEQFF.

For the CDR3, the DNA is TGCGCCAGCAGCCAGGGCTGGCTAGCGGAGACCTACGAGCAGTACTTC. The encoded protein is CASSQGWLAETYEQYF. This chain connects TRBV5-1 to TRBJ2-7, with 7 bases identical to TRBD2. The CDR3 contains 16 residues. J gave up 2 bases and V 4 bases, and 12 bases lay outside the gene matches. The germline CDR1 and CDR2 sequences are SGHRS and YFSETQ.

The rearrangement links TRBV9 to TRBJ2-2; no definite D call. The V and J ends lost 3 bases and 4 bases respectively, with 1 base between them. CDR3 length equals 11 residues. Germline CDR1 and CDR2: SGDLS and YYNGEE. The CDR3 reads CASSATGELFF. The CDR3 DNA follows: TGTGCCAGCAGCGCCACCGGGGAGCTGTTTTTT.

This clone came up once. The chain joins TRBV15 to TRBJ1-3; no firm D call. The length of the CDR3 is 13 residues. From germline, CDR1 is LNHNV and CDR2 YYDKDF (reference sequence). The ends were cut back, 8 bases at V and 4 bases at J, with 12 bases in the middle. DNA of the CDR3: TGTGCCACCTCCGAGGAGGCAGGAAACACCATATATTTT. It is translated as CATSEEAGNTIYF.

This rearrangement joins TRBV1 to TRBJ2-3; TRBD2 is the table's D call and was not checked against the DNA. TRBV1 is marked as a pseudogene. The CDR3 spans 15 residues. CDR3 DNA sequence: TGCACCAGCAGCCGGCTAGCGGGGGGCACAGATACGCAGTATTTT. Translation gives CTSSRLAGGTDTQYF.

V usage is TRBV6-5 and J usage is TRBJ2-7; D gene unclear. The CDR3 runs 13 residues. V lost 0 bases and J 2 bases, leaving 5 bases between the germline ends. In germline, CDR1 is MNHEY, CDR2 SVGAGI. CDR3 sequence: CASSYSGPYEQYF. DNA of the CDR3: TGTGCCAGCAGTTACTCAGGGCCCTACGAGCAGTACTTC.

The chain is built from TRBV5-1 and TRBJ2-7, with 8 bases that match TRBD1. V shed 0 bases and J 7 bases; nucleotides not matched to a gene: 9. In germline, CDR1 is SGHRS, CDR2 YFSETQ. CDR3 length: 15 residues. The CDR3: CASSLAGGQGGEQYF. CDR3 sequence (DNA): TGCGCCAGCAGCTTGGCAGGCGGACAGGGTGGTGAGCAGTACTTC.

The chain links TRBV5-4 to TRBJ1-6; D unresolved. CDR1 and CDR2 (germline): SGHNT, YYREEE (reference sequence). This CDR3 has 17 amino acids. Trimming shortened V by 0 bases and J by 0 bases, and 10 bases separated the two germline ends. In DNA form, the CDR3 reads TGTGCCAGCAGCTTGGGTTCGACTAGCTCCTATAATTCACCCCTCCACTTT. The encoded protein is CASSLGSTSSYNSPLHF.

CDR3 sequence reads: CASSSLAGLETQYF. The CDR3 DNA sequence: TGTGCCAGCAGTTCGTTAGCGGGGTTAGAGACCCAGTACTTC. The chain couples TRBV28 to TRBJ2-5; 8 nucleotides agree with TRBD2. The J segment lost 4 bases and the V segment lost 4 bases, leaving 5 bases of the junction unmatched. The CDR3 loop spans 14 amino acids. CDR1 is MDHEN, CDR2 SYDVKM, per germline.

The chain joins TRBV2 to TRBJ2-7; TRBD1 matches 7 bases. In germline, CDR1 is SNHLY, CDR2 FYNNEI. This CDR3 has 17 amino acids. V trimming: 2 bases; J trimming: 0 bases; junction bases outside the gene matches: 10. The CDR3 DNA sequence: TGTGCCAGCAGTGAAAGGGACAGCCGACTACTCTCCTACGAGCAGTACTTC. It codes for CASSERDSRLLSYEQYF.

CDR3 sequence reads: CASSQSGQGFYGYTF. The CDR3 region has the DNA TGCGCCAGCAGCCAAAGCGGACAGGGTTTTTATGGCTACACCTTC. The V call is TRBV5-1, the J call TRBJ1-2; the match to TRBD1 covers 8 bases. CDR3 length: 15 residues. The V segment lost 4 bases and the J segment 5 bases; nucleotides outside the gene matches: 10. Germline V gene data show CDR1 as SGHRS and CDR2 as YFSETQ.

This clone occurred once. This chain connects TRBV28 to TRBJ1-4, with D maybe TRBD1 (5 bases). Trimming shortened V by 8 bases and J by 2 bases, and 15 bases separated the two germline ends. Germline V gene lookup returns CDR1 MDHEN and CDR2 SYDVKM. CDR3 size: 15 residues. The CDR3 loop is CASASLGLTNEKLFF. Here the CDR3 DNA reads TGTGCCAGCGCCTCCTTGGGGCTGACTAATGAAAAACTGTTTTTT.

This clone was recorded only once. The rearrangement uses TRBV4-1 and TRBJ2-5; the match to TRBD2 covers 11 bases. From germline, CDR1 is MGHRA and CDR2 YSYEKL. V shed 6 bases, J shed 4 bases, and the junction held 4 bases outside the gene matches. The CDR3 has 14 amino acids. The CDR3 loop is CASSTSGGGETQYF. In DNA form, the CDR3 reads TGCGCCAGCAGTACTAGCGGGGGAGGAGAGACCCAGTACTTC.

V usage is TRBV6-6 and J usage is TRBJ1-2; no clear D gene. This CDR3 is 14 amino acids long. Germline loops: CDR1 MNHNY, CDR2 SVGAGI (reference sequence). With 7 bases removed from V and 4 bases from J, the gap between germline ends came to 16 bases. The CDR3 here is CASTSRRTGYGYTF. CDR3 sequence (DNA): TGTGCCAGCACCTCCCGGAGGACCGGCTATGGCTACACCTTC.

The genes are TRBV27 and TRBJ2-7; TRBD1 aligns across 8 bases. Germline CDR1 MNHEY, CDR2 SMNVEV (reference sequence). The CDR3 loop spans 14 amino acids. V lost 4 bases, J lost 2 bases, and 4 bases stayed unmatched. DNA of the CDR3: TGTGCCAGCAGTTGGACAGGGATCCCCTACGAGCAGTACTTC. As protein: CASSWTGIPYEQYF.